Included here is one T cell receptor beta chain sequence, with context. Germline CDR1 reads MGHRA; CDR2 reads YSYEKL. Trimming shortened V by 3 bases and J by 0 bases, and 9 bases separated the two germline ends. This CDR3 is 15 amino acids long. This sample is part of a study of blood T cell repertoires in COVID-19. The table came from immunoSEQ multiplex PCR; TCRdb's copy has only in-frame clones and leaves some out. The sample holds roughly 38,000 clones, about 85% seen once. The sample taken for sequencing was peripheral blood. The V gene is TRBV4-1, the J gene TRBJ1-5; D gene unclear. This receptor was obtained from a man aged 50 to 59 with active COVID-19. This CDR3 reads CASSQRDNSNQPQHF. CDR3 DNA: TGCGCCAGCAGCCAGAGGGATAATAGCAATCAGCCCCAGCATTTT.